The present T cell receptor (beta chain) was sequenced within a study of blood T cell repertoires in COVID-19. The wider study: Sources were T cells, B-cell-depleted T cells, or PBMCs; the material itself was cDNA or gDNA.

Seattle cases were enrolled at active infection and followed longitudinally. In its sample, this clone was seen once. V shed 3 bases, J shed 5 bases, and the junction held 9 bases outside the gene matches. Germline lookup yields CDR1 KGHSH and CDR2 LQKENI. The CDR3 is 18 amino acids. As originally analysed: Quantification of nucleated cells was approximated via reference gene primer amplification. TCRdb's copy holds only in-frame clones and misses some; the assay was immunoSEQ multiplex PCR. The V and J calls and clone size are taken from that table; D and trimming were inferred from the DNA. The data contain roughly 460,000 clones, about 87% of them seen just once; the ten biggest clones take up 0.65% to 1%.

The V call is TRBV18, the J call TRBJ1-6, with 11 bases lining up with TRBD1. Sequencing was performed on peripheral blood. This clonotype was sampled from a man aged 18 to 30 with COVID-19, enrolled during active disease. CDR3 sequence: CASSPPGQGGSNNSPLHF. The CDR3 DNA sequence: TGTGCCAGCTCACCTCCGGGACAGGGGGGTTCGAATAATTCACCCCTCCACTTT.